Below, 14 T cell receptor beta chains from the same sample are listed, as sequenced in a study of T cells in Graves' hyperthyroidism and ophthalmopathy. RNA transcripts yielded amplified TCR beta CDR3 regions. Using the HTBI primer set, a first-round RT-PCR was run on the TCR CDR3. TCRdb itself ran the multiplex PCR reads through MiXCR, one entry per CDR3 protein. The repertoire consists of 390,000 or so distinct CDR3 sequences, with under 15% occurring once and the leading ten covering approximately 13%. What was sequenced was blood. The receptors were gathered from a young man with Graves' ophthalmopathy.

The sample holds many counts of this clonotype. J is TRBJ2-3 and V is TRBV10-3; tentatively, D is TRBD1 (6 bases). Germline V gene data show CDR1 as ENHRY and CDR2 as SYGVKD. CDR3 length: 14 amino acids. V lost 7 bases and J lost 0, with 11 bases in between. As DNA, the CDR3 is TGTGCCATCACCGGTGGGGGCAGCACAGATACGCAGTATTTT. Its protein is CAITGGGSTDTQYF.

This clonotype appeared many times. The V gene is TRBV27, the J gene TRBJ1-1; D perhaps matches TRBD1 (6 bases). The germline V gene encodes CDR1 MNHEY and CDR2 SMNVEV (reference sequence). V lost 3 bases and J lost 7, with 15 bases in between. The CDR3 totals 14 residues. CDR3 protein: CASSLYQGLGEAFF. The CDR3 DNA is TGTGCCAGCAGTTTGTATCAGGGGTTGGGTGAAGCTTTCTTT.

In its sample, this clonotype was seen many times. CDR3 loop: CASSDRTSSANEQFF. The DNA of the CDR3 is TGTGCCAGCAGTGATCGGACTAGTAGCGCGAATGAGCAGTTCTTC. The chain has TRBV2 and TRBJ2-1; 7 bases match TRBD2. Germline lookup yields CDR1 SNHLY and CDR2 FYNNEI. The trim removed 3 bases at V and 7 bases at J, leaving 9 bases unmatched. CDR3 length: 15 amino acids.

In its sample, this clonotype was seen many times. The rearrangement joins TRBV20-1 to TRBJ2-1, with 7 bases matching TRBD2. The V gene end was trimmed by 5 bases and the J gene end by 0 bases; junction bases not matched to a gene: 4. Germline assignment: CDR1 DFQATT and CDR2 SNEGSKA (reference sequence). This CDR3 is 14 amino acids long. The CDR3 loop is CSAPLAYSYNEQFF. In DNA, the CDR3 is TGCAGTGCTCCACTAGCGTACTCCTACAATGAGCAGTTCTTC.

V and J are TRBV2 and TRBJ2-5, with D hard to call. The V end was cut by 10 bases, the J end by 2 bases, with 14 bases between. This CDR3 region has 13 residues. CDR1 is SNHLY and CDR2 is FYNNEI in the germline V gene. DNA for the CDR3: TGTGCCACCTCCTTTGGGGTTCAAGAGACCCAGTACTTC. Its translation: CATSFGVQETQYF.

This clonotype was recorded a few times. The V gene is TRBV5-8, the J gene TRBJ1-5, with D unresolved. Trimming cost V 1 base and J 6 bases, with 11 bases left between them. Germline V gene data show CDR1 as SGHTS and CDR2 as YDEGEE. The CDR3 is made up of 14 amino acids. The CDR3 coding sequence is TGTGCCAGCAGCTTGTTGGGAAATGGTCAGCCCCAGCATTTT. Its translation is CASSLLGNGQPQHF.

This chain uses TRBV5-1 with TRBJ1-6; 7 nucleotides match TRBD1. This CDR3 has 16 amino acids. V was clipped by 4 bases and J by 5 bases; unmatched bases: 9. Germline lookup yields CDR1 SGHRS and CDR2 YFSETQ. For the CDR3, the DNA is TGCGCCAGCAGCGTATTCTCACAGGGGCATAATTCACCCCTCCACTTT. As protein: CASSVFSQGHNSPLHF.

This clonotype was detected many times. The chain uses TRBV7-9 and TRBJ1-4, with TRBD1 identical over 9 bases. This CDR3 is built from 15 residues. Unmatched junction bases numbered 6, after V lost 5 bases and J lost 5 bases. Looked up from germline, CDR1 is SEHNR and CDR2 is FQNEAQ (reference sequence). The CDR3 DNA follows: TGTGCCAGCAGCATCACCGGGACAGGGAATGAAAAACTGTTTTTT. It yields the protein CASSITGTGNEKLFF.

This clonotype was picked up many times. The CDR3 protein is CASSFPGVNEQFF. The CDR3 DNA is TGCGCCAGCAGCTTCCCCGGGGTCAATGAGCAGTTCTTC. The V gene is TRBV5-1, the J gene TRBJ2-1, with D possibly matching TRBD2 (5 bases). This CDR3 is built from 13 residues. V shed 2 bases and J shed 6 bases, with 9 bases lying between them. CDR1 and CDR2 from the germline V gene are SGHRS and YFSETQ.

A few counts support this clonotype. This chain links TRBV6-5 with TRBJ2-5; a possible D gene is TRBD2 (6 bases). The CDR3 extends over 12 amino acids. Trimming shortened V by 2 bases and J by 13 bases, and 14 bases separated the two germline ends. CDR1 is MNHEY and CDR2 is SVGAGI in the germline V gene. CDR3 sequence reads: CASSYRGEASYF. CDR3 sequence (DNA): TGTGCCAGCAGTTACAGAGGGGAGGCTTCGTACTTC.

In the case of this clonotype: A much larger clone sits a single nucleotide away, making a read error possible. The gene calls are TRBV29-1 and TRBJ2-3; the match to TRBD2 covers 9 bases. The V segment lost 4 bases and the J segment 10 bases; nucleotides outside the gene matches: 9. Germline lookup yields CDR1 SQVTM and CDR2 ANQGSEA. The CDR3 runs to 13 residues. Here the CDR3 reads CSVGGTSYDAQYF. The CDR3 coding sequence is TGCAGCGTTGGAGGGACTAGCTATGATGCGCAGTATTTT.

This clonotype was observed at least ten times. The J gene is TRBJ2-1, the V gene TRBV3-1, with a weak D call TRBD2 (6 bases). The V end lost 0 bases, the J end lost 2 bases, and 8 bases lay between the germline ends. The germline V gene has CDR1 LGHDT and CDR2 YNNKEL (reference sequence). This CDR3 contains 15 residues. CDR3 DNA sequence: TGTGCCAGCAGCCAAGACGGGGGTCCCTACAATGAGCAGTTCTTC. Protein: CASSQDGGPYNEQFF.

This clonotype was counted at least ten times. The chain carries TRBV12-3 or TRBV12-4 and TRBJ2-5; the D is unclear. The CDR3 sequence is 12 residues long. The ends were cut back, 4 bases at V and 4 bases at J, with 7 bases in the middle. The CDR3 protein is CASSYQRETQYF. CDR3 DNA sequence: TGTGCCAGCAGTTATCAGAGAGAGACCCAGTACTTC.

This clonotype was seen ten or more times. The rearrangement uses TRBV18 and TRBJ1-4, with unresolved D. There are 13 residues in the CDR3. Germline V gene data show CDR1 as KGHSH and CDR2 as LQKENI. Trimming removed 1 base at V and 8 bases at J, with 8 bases between. The CDR3 nucleotides are TGTGCCAGCTCACCACAGGGCCAGGAAAAACTGTTTTTT. Translation: CASSPQGQEKLFF.